Listed below are T cell receptor beta chains from one sample, sequenced in a study of control samples from healthy donors and cancer patients. Profiling relied on immunoSEQ multiplex PCR, and the TCRdb table lists in-frame clones only, not all of them. The table includes more than 50,000 clones, about 96% detected once. The specimen sequenced was blood. The origin of the receptors is a woman in her late teens or twenties in good health. The CDR3 runs from the conserved cysteine through the conserved F or W.

J gene	V gene	CDR3 length	CDR3 protein
TRBJ1-2	TRBV20-1	11	CSALAGYGYTF
TRBJ2-1	TRBV5-5	16	CASSLWASGGAAEQFF
TRBJ1-6	TRBV2	15	CVQADRDLGNSPLHF
TRBJ2-1	TRBV11-2	16	CASSYPPGLGWAEQFF
TRBJ1-1	TRBV5-5	16	CASSSQTEVMNTEAFF
TRBJ2-1	TRBV7-2	12	CASRGYGDEQFF
TRBJ1-1	TRBV14	15	CASSRTTGVGSEAFF
TRBJ2-7	TRBV28	13	CASGRGFSYEQYF
TRBJ2-7	TRBV27	13	CASSWQEQYEQYF
TRBJ2-3	TRBV3-1/TRBV3-2	14	CASSLRDRGDTQYF
TRBJ1-3	TRBV7-9	14	CASRDWGSGNTIYF
TRBJ1-2	TRBV27	12	CASSLTGVGYTF
TRBJ1-6	TRBV7-9	13	CASSDSNNSPLHF
TRBJ1-1	TRBV19	14	CATGTGGANTEAFF
TRBJ1-4	TRBV30	13	CAWSGDSNEKLFF
TRBJ1-1	TRBV4-1	15	CASSQGDRLGSEAFF
TRBJ2-3	TRBV11-1	15	CASSYRGDPTDTQYF
TRBJ2-2	TRBV7-2	15	CASSPARRGTGELFF
TRBJ2-7	TRBV18	15	CASSPLRTRIYEQYF
TRBJ1-2	TRBV4-2	15	CASSQPGQPNYGYTF
TRBJ2-1	TRBV6-4	14	CASHPGQGGDEQFF
TRBJ2-2	TRBV6-5	14	CASGATPSTGELFF
TRBJ2-5	TRBV30	12	CACLLGTETQYF
TRBJ1-1	TRBV18	15	CASSLSGTKNTEAFF
TRBJ2-5	TRBV25-1	11	CASSGGETQYF
TRBJ1-1	TRBV6-2/TRBV6-3	12	CASSYGSPDAFF
TRBJ1-6	TRBV5-1	13	CASRGVIESPLHF
TRBJ2-6	TRBV6-1	15	CASSEGSSGANVLTF
TRBJ1-1	TRBV6-6	13	CASSFDRPLEAFF
TRBJ2-1	TRBV7-9	12	CASSNAQNEQFF
TRBJ2-3	TRBV6-5	15	CATGERGGPTDTQYF
TRBJ1-2	TRBV25-1	17	CASSANPGQGVNYGYTF
TRBJ1-1	TRBV6-6	13	CASRETLNTEAFF
TRBJ2-1	TRBV27	14	CASRLGGANNEQFF
TRBJ1-1	TRBV28	10	CASTGEKAFF
TRBJ1-1	TRBV10-2	16	CASSGSGGVMNTEAFF
TRBJ2-7	TRBV24-1	12	CATSDWGYEQYF
TRBJ2-7	TRBV7-9	13	CASSLSYNYEQYF
TRBJ2-7	TRBV18	14	CASSPWTETYEQYF